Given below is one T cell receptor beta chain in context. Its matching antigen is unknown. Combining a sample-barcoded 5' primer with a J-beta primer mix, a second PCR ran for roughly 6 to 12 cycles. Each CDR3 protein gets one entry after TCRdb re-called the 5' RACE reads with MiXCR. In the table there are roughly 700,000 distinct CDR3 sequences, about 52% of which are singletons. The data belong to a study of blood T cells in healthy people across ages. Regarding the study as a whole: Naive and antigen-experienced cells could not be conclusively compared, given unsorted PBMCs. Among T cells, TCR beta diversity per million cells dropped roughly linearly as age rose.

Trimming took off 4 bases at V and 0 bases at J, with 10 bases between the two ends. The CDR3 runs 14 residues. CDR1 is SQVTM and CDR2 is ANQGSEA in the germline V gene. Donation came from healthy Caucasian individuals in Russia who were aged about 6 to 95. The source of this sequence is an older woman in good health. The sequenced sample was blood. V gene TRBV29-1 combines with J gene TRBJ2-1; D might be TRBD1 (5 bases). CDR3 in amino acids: CSVGRVGSYNEQFF. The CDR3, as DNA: TGCAGCGTTGGCAGGGTTGGCTCCTACAATGAGCAGTTCTTC.